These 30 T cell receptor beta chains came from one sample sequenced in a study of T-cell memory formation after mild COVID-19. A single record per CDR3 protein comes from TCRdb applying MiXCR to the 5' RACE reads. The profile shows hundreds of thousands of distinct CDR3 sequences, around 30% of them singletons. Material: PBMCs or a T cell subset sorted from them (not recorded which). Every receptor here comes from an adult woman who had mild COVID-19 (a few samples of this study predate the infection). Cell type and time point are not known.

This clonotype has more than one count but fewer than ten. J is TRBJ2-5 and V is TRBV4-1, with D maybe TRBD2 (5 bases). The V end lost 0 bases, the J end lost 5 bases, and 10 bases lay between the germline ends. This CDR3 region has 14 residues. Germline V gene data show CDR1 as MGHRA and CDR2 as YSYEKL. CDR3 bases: TGCGCCAGCAGCCAAGAAGAGGGTGGGGAGACCCAGTACTTC. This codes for CASSQEEGGETQYF.

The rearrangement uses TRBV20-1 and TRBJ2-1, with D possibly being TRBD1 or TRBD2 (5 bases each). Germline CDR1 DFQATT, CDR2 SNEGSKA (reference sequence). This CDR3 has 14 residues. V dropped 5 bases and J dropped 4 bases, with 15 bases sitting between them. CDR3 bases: TGCAGTGCTCATTCCGGGACGGGGTACAATGAGCAGTTCTTC. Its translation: CSAHSGTGYNEQFF.

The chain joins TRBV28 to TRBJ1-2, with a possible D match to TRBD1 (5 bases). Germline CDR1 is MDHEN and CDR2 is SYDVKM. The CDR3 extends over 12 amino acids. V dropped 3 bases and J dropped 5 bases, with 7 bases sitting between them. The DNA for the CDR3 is TGTGCCAGCAGTTTGACAGAGTATGGCTACACCTTC. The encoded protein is CASSLTEYGYTF.

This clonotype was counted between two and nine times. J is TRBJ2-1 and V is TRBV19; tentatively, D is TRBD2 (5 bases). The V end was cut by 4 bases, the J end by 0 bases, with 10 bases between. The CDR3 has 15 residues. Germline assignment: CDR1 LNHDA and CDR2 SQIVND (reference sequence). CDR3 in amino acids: CASSTLRVSYNEQFF. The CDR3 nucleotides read TGTGCCAGTAGTACGCTGCGGGTCTCCTACAATGAGCAGTTCTTC. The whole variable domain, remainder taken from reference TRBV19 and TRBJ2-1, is DGGITQSPKYLFRKEGQNVTLSCEQNLNHDAMYWYRQDPGQGLRLIYYSQIVNDFQKGDIAEGYSVSREKKESFPLTVTSAQKNPTAFYLCASSTLRVSYNEQFFGPGTRLTVL.

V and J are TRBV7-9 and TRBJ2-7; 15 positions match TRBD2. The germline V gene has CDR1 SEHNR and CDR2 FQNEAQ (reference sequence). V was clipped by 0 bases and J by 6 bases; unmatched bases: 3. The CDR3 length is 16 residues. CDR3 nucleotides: TGTGCCAGCAGCTTAGCACCGGGACTAGCGGGAGGCGAGCAGTACTTC. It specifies CASSLAPGLAGGEQYF.

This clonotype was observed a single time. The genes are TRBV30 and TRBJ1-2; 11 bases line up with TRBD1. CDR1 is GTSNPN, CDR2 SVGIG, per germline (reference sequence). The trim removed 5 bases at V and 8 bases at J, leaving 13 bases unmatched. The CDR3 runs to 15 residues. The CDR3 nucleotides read TGTGCCTGGCACAACCTGGGACAGGGGGTAGGAGGCTACACCTTC. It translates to CAWHNLGQGVGGYTF. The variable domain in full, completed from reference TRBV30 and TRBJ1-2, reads SQTIHQWPATLVQPVGSPLSLECTVEGTSNPNLYWYRQAAGRGLQLLFYSVGIGQISSEVPQNLSASRPQDRQFILSSKKLLLSDSGFYLCAWHNLGQGVGGYTFGSGTRLTVV.

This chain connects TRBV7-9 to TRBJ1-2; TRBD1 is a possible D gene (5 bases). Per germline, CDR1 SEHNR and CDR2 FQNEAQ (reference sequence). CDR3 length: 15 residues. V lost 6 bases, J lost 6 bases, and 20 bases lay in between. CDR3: CASSPPWGERDGYTF. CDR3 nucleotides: TGTGCCAGCAGTCCTCCATGGGGGGAAAGGGATGGCTACACCTTC.

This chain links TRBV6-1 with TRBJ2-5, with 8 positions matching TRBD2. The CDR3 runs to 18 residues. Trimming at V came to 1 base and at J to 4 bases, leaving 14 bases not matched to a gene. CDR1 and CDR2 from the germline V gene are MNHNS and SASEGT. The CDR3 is CASSEGTLAGTARETQYF. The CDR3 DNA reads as TGTGCCAGCAGTGAAGGGACCTTAGCGGGGACGGCGAGAGAGACCCAGTACTTC.

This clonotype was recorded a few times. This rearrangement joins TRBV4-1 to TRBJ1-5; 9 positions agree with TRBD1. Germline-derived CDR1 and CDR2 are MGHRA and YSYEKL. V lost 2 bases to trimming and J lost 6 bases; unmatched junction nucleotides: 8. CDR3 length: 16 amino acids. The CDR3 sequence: CASSQPTGGGGQPQHF. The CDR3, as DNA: TGCGCCAGCAGCCAACCAACAGGGGGCGGAGGTCAGCCCCAGCATTTT.

This CDR3 is CASRAWRVSYNEQFF. Written as DNA, the CDR3 is TGTGCCAGCAGGGCTTGGAGGGTGTCCTACAATGAGCAGTTCTTC. The rearrangement uses TRBV6-2 or TRBV6-3 and TRBJ2-1; tentative D call: TRBD2 (6 bases). The ends were cut back, 6 bases at V and 1 base at J, with 13 bases in the middle. The germline V gene encodes CDR1 MNHEY and CDR2 SVGEGT. The CDR3 is made up of 15 amino acids.

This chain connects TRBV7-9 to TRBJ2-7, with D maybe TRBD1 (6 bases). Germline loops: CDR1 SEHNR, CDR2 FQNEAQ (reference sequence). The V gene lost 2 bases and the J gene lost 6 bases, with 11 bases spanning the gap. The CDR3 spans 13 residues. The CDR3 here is CASSLPSGVEQYF. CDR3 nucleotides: TGTGCCAGCAGCTTACCTTCAGGGGTCGAGCAGTACTTC.

This CDR3 reads CSALPGPGEQYF. The CDR3 DNA reads TGCAGTGCCCTACCGGGGCCGGGGGAGCAGTACTTC. J is TRBJ2-7 and V is TRBV20-1, with D perhaps matching TRBD1 or TRBD2 (5 bases each). Between the trimmed V and J ends, which lost 6 bases and 7 bases, there was a span of 16 bases. CDR1 and CDR2 from the germline V gene are DFQATT and SNEGSKA (reference sequence). The CDR3 has 12 amino acids.

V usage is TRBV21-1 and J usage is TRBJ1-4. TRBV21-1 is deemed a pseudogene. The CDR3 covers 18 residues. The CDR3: CASSKFNSPQRTNEKLFF. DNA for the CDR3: TGTGCCAGCAGCAAATTTAATTCCCCACAACGGACTAATGAAAAACTGTTTTTT.

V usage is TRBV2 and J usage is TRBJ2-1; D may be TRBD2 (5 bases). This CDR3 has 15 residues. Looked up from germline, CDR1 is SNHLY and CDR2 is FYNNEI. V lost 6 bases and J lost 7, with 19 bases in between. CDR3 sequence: CASRETASLWNEQFF. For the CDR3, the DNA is TGTGCCAGCAGGGAGACCGCTAGCCTCTGGAATGAGCAGTTCTTC.

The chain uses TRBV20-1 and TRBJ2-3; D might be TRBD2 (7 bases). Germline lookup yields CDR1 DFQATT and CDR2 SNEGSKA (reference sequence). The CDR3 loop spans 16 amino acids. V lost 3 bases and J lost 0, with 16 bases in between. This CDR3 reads CSASLRGAGSTDTQYF. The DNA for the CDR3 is TGCAGTGCTAGCCTCCGGGGGGCCGGTAGCACAGATACGCAGTATTTT.

In DNA, the CDR3 is TGCAGTGCTAGAGATCTGGACAGGGGCAAATATAATTCACCCCTCCACTTT. This encodes CSARDLDRGKYNSPLHF. The V call is TRBV20-1, the J call TRBJ1-6, with TRBD1 matching over 9 bases. Germline V gene sequence: CDR1 DFQATT, CDR2 SNEGSKA (reference sequence). The CDR3 runs 17 residues. With 0 bases clipped from V and 4 bases from J, the junction kept 7 bases outside the gene matches.

The chain's CDR3 is CAWSLGSELDTQYF. The CDR3 region has the DNA TGTGCCTGGAGTTTAGGGTCCGAGTTGGATACGCAGTATTTT. The chain has TRBV30 and TRBJ2-3; no definite D call. The V end was cut by 2 bases, the J end by 6 bases, with 15 bases between. The CDR3 is 14 residues long. Germline loops: CDR1 GTSNPN, CDR2 SVGIG (reference sequence). The full variable domain, with the rest looked up from reference TRBV30 and TRBJ2-3, is SQTIHQWPATLVQPVGSPLSLECTVEGTSNPNLYWYRQAAGRGLQLLFYSVGIGQISSEVPQNLSASRPQDRQFILSSKKLLLSDSGFYLCAWSLGSELDTQYFGPGTRLTVL.

The CDR3 coding sequence is TGTGCCAGCAGCTTATACGTGTCCCCATCCAACTATGGCTACACCTTC. Its translation: CASSLYVSPSNYGYTF. V usage is TRBV7-8 and J usage is TRBJ1-2; D is uncertain. V dropped 2 bases and J dropped 2 bases, with 15 bases sitting between them. Germline V CDR1 and CDR2: SGHVS, FQNEAQ. The CDR3 has 16 residues.

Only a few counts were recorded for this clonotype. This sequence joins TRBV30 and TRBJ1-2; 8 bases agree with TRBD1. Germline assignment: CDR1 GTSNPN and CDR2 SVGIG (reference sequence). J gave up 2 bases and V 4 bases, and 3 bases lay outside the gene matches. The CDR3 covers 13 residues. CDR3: CAWNGQGNYGYTF. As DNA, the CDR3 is TGTGCCTGGAACGGACAGGGAAACTATGGCTACACCTTC.

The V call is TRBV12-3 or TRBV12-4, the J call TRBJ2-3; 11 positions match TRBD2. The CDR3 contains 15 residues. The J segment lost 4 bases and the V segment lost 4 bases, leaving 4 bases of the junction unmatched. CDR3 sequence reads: CASSSLAGVPDTQYF. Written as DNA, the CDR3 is TGTGCCAGCAGTTCACTAGCGGGAGTCCCAGATACGCAGTATTTT.

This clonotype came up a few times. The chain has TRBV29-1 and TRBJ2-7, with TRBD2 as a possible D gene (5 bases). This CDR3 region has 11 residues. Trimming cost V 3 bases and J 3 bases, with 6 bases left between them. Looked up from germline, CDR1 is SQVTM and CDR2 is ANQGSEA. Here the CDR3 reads CSVDRGYEQYF. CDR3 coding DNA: TGCAGCGTTGATCGGGGCTACGAGCAGTACTTC.

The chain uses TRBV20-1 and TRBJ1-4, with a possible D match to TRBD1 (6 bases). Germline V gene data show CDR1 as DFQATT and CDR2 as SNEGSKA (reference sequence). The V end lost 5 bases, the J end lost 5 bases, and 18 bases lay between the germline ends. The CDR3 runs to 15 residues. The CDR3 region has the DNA TGCAGTGCTTTTCCGCTTATGGACAGCAATGAAAAACTGTTTTTT. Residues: CSAFPLMDSNEKLFF.

CDR3 sequence: CASSLTGTGQETQYF. The CDR3, as DNA: TGTGCCAGCAGCTTAACAGGGACGGGACAAGAGACCCAGTACTTC. The V call is TRBV7-3, the J call TRBJ2-5; possibly TRBD1 or TRBD2 for D (5 bases each). The CDR3 covers 15 residues. Trimming took 0 bases from V and 2 from J, leaving 10 bases between them. From germline, CDR1 is SGHTA and CDR2 FQGTGA.

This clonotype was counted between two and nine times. The CDR3 nucleotides read TGCAGTGCGGGTCGGACAGGCAATCAGCCCCAGCATTTT. Translation gives CSAGRTGNQPQHF. The chain joins TRBV20-1 to TRBJ1-5, with a weak D call TRBD1 (6 bases). Germline CDR1 and CDR2: DFQATT and SNEGSKA (reference sequence). Between the trimmed V and J ends, which lost 6 bases and 2 bases, there was a span of 11 bases. The CDR3 consists of 13 residues.

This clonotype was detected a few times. The CDR3: CASLLAGGYEQYF. The CDR3 DNA reads as TGTGCCAGCCTACTAGCGGGAGGCTACGAGCAGTACTTC. The chain is built from TRBV2 and TRBJ2-7; 12 nucleotides line up with TRBD2. The germline gives CDR1 SNHLY, CDR2 FYNNEI. This CDR3 comprises 13 residues. With V trimmed by 8 bases and J by 3 bases, 2 bases remained unmatched. Full variable domain (remainder filled in from reference TRBV2 and TRBJ2-7): EPEVTQTPSHQVTQMGQEVILRCVPISNHLYFYWYRQILGQKVEFLVSFYNNEISEKSEIFDDQFSVERPDGSNFTLKIRSTKLEDSAMYFCASLLAGGYEQYFGPGTRLTVT.

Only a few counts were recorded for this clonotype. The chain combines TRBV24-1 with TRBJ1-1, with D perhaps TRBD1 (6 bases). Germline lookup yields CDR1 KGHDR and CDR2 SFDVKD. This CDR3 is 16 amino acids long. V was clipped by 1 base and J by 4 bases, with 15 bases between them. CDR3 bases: TGTGCCACCAGTGATTTTCAGGGGATATGGGGCACTGAAGCTTTCTTT. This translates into CATSDFQGIWGTEAFF.

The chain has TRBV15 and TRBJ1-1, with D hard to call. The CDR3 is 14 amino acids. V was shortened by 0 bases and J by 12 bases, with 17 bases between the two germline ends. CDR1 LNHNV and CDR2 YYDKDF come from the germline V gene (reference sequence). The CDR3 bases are TGTGCCACCAGCAGAGAGGAGAAGGGCCAAAGACCTTTCTTT. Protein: CATSREEKGQRPFF.

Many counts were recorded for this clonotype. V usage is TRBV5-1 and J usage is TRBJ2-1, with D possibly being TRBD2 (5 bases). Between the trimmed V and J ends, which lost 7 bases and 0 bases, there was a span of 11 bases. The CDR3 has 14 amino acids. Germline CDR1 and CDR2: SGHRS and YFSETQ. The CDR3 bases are TGCGCCAGCCATGAGGGATACTCCTACAATGAGCAGTTCTTC. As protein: CASHEGYSYNEQFF.

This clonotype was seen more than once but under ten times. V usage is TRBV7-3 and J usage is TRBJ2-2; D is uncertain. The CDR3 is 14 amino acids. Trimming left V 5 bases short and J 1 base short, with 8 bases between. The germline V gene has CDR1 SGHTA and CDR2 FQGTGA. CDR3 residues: CASSKRLNTGELFF. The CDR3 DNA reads TGTGCCAGCAGCAAAAGACTGAACACCGGGGAGCTGTTTTTT.

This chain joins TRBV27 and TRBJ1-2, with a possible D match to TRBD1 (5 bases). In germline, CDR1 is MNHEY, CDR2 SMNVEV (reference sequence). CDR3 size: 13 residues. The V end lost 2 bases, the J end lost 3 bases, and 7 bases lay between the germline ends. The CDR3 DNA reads TGTGCCAGCAGTTTAGGGGCGGACTATGGCTACACCTTC. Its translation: CASSLGADYGYTF.